Presented here are 2 T cell receptor beta chains from one specimen sequenced in a study of cytomegalovirus exposure and HLA in healthy donors. The repertoire was sequenced with immunoSEQ multiplex PCR; TCRdb's copy has only in-frame clones and lacks some. The sample includes roughly 150,000 clones, 85% to 90% of them seen just once. The sequencing input was PBMCs. These receptors originate from a man between 18 and 35 years old in good health and CMV-seropositive.

The genes are TRBV7-9 and TRBJ1-2, with D perhaps matching TRBD1 (6 bases). V lost 4 bases, J lost 2 bases, and 8 bases lay in between. The CDR3 contains 13 residues. Germline V gene lookup returns CDR1 SEHNR and CDR2 FQNEAQ (reference sequence). The CDR3, as DNA: TGTGCCAGCAGCTCAACAGGGAACTATGGCTACACCTTC. This translates into CASSSTGNYGYTF.

The chain joins TRBV18 to TRBJ2-3; D is ambiguous. The CDR3 runs 12 residues. Germline assignment: CDR1 KGHSH and CDR2 LQKENI. V was clipped by 1 base and J by 5 bases, with 4 bases between them. The CDR3 DNA is TGTGCCAGCTCACCACTACTAGATACGCAGTATTTT. Encoded protein: CASSPLLDTQYF.